The source of this T cell receptor (beta chain) is a study of T-cell reconstitution after alpha-beta-depleted transplantation in children (TCRdb year 2016). About the study as a whole: T-cell immune reconstitution after TCRalphabeta/CD19-depleted allogeneic hematopoietic cell transplantation in children was quantitatively tracked in the study by means of TCR repertoire profiling.

The library was built by means of PCR. The run used an Illumina HiSeq 2500. To normalize quantification of the TCRbeta repertoire, the TCR libraries were built with molecular barcoding that relied on unique molecular identifiers. TCRdb redid the processing of the public reads, applying fastp at Q25 and MiXCR, and retained in-frame beta chains. Rows matching on CDR3 protein sequence are summarized as one entry with the most common DNA and genes. This sample has some 240,000 distinct CDR3 sequences in its table, and more than 7.5% of those were observed once. Clones ranked in the top ten supply 5.1% of the sample. This clonotype was counted ten times or more. No antigen is known for it. No per-base quality is available; no much larger clone lies one base away. Unmatched junction bases come to 8, with V trimmed by 5 bases and J by 6 bases. The CDR3, from cysteine to phenylalanine, totals 15 residues. Just the 45-base CDR3 DNA is kept, in frame starting at base 1. CDR1 and CDR2 (ENHRY, SYGVKD) derive from the germline V gene.

The origin of this receptor is a human donor who donated a stem cell graft to a child with SCID. The sequence links TRBV10-3 to TRBJ2-7; 12 central nucleotides agree with TRBD1. Sample: PBMCs from the stem cell graft donor, taken from the stem cell graft. This receptor has the CDR3 CAISLSGTGGSEQYF. Here is the DNA: TGTGCCATCAGTTTATCCGGGACAGGGGGCTCCGAGCAGTACTTC.